Included here is one T cell receptor beta chain sequence, with context. Using immunoSEQ multiplex PCR, the repertoire was profiled, and TCRdb retains in-frame clones only, with some absent. This sample has fewer than 350,000 clones; approximately 90% occur once, and the top ten carry 3% to 4%. The data originate from a study of blood T cell repertoires in COVID-19. Patients of the Seattle cohort, enrolled during active infection, were followed longitudinally. The sequenced material came from peripheral blood. This receptor was taken from a woman in her fifties or sixties with COVID-19, enrolled during active disease.

DNA of the CDR3: TGTGCCAGCAGCTTAAGCGGGGCAACCTACGAGCAGTACTTC. This codes for CASSLSGATYEQYF. J is TRBJ2-7 and V is TRBV7-2, with 7 bases identical to TRBD2. CDR3 size: 14 residues. The V gene end was trimmed by 2 bases and the J gene end by 2 bases; junction bases not matched to a gene: 3. Germline V gene data show CDR1 as SGHTA and CDR2 as FQGNSA.